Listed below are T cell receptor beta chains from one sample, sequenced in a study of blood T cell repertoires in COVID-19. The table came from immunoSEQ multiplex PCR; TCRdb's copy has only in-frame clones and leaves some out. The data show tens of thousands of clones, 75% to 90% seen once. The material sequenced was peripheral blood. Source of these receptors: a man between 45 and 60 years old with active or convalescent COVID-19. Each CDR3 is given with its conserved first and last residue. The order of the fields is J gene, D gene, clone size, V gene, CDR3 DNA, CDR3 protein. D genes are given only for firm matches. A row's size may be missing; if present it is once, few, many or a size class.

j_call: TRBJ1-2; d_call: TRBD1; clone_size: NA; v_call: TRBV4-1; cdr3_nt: TGCGCCAGCAGCCCGGGACAGGGACTTAACTATGGCTACACCTTC; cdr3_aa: CASSPGQGLNYGYTF
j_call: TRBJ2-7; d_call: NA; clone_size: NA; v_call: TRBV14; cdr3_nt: TGTGCCACCGGGAGTAAGACCTACGAGCAGTACTTC; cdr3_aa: CATGSKTYEQYF
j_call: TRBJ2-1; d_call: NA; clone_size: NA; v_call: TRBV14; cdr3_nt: TGTGCCAGCAGCCAAGATCTAGGGGATGAGCAGTTCTTC; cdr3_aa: CASSQDLGDEQFF
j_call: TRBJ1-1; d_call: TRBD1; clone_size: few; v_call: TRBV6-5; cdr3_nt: TGTGCCAGCAAGAGGGGAACACAGGGGGCTGAAGCTTTCTTT; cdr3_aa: CASKRGTQGAEAFF
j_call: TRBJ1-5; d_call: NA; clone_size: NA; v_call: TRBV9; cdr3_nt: TGTGCCAGCAGCCCCCGTCCGGACAGTAGCAATCAGCCCCAGCATTTT; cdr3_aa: CASSPRPDSSNQPQHF
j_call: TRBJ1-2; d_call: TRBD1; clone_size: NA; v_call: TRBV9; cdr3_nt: TGTGCCAGCAGCTCACGGGACAGTCGTGGCTACACCTTC; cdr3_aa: CASSSRDSRGYTF
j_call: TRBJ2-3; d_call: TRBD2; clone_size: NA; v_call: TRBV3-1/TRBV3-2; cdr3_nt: TGTGCCAGCAGCCATGCCCTAGCGGGGGGGAGTGCAGATACGCAGTATTTT; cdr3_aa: CASSHALAGGSADTQYF
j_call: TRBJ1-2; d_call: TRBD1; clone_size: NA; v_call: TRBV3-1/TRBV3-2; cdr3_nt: TGTGCCAGCAGCGACGACAGGGGGCTTGGCTACACCTTC; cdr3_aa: CASSDDRGLGYTF
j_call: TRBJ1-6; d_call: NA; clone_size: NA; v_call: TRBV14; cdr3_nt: TGTGCCAGCAGCCAGGCGGCAGGGGATAATTCACCCCTCCACTTT; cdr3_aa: CASSQAAGDNSPLHF
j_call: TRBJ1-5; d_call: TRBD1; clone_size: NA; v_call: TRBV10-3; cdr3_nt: TGTGCCATCAGCGGACAGGCTAATCAGCCCCAGCATTTT; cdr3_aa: CAISGQANQPQHF
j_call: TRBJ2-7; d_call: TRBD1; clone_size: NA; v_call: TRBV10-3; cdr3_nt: TGTGCCATCAGTGATTACCGGGACAGGGGAGACTACGAGCAGTACTTC; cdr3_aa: CAISDYRDRGDYEQYF
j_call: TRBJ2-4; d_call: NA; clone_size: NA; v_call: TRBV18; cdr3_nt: TGTGCCAGCTCCCCGGGGAACATTCAGTACTTC; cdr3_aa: CASSPGNIQYF
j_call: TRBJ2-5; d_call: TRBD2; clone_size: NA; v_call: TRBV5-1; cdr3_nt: TGCGCCAGCAGCTTGGCACTAGCGTGGGGGAAGCAAGAGACCCAGTACTTC; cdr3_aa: CASSLALAWGKQETQYF
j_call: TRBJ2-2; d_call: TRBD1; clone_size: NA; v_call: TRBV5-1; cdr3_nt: TGCGCCAGCAGCTTGGGACAGGGGATCGACACCGGGGAGCTGTTTTTT; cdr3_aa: CASSLGQGIDTGELFF
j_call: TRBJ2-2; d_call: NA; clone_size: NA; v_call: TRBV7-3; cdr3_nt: TGTGCCAGCAGCCCTCGAGGCGGCTTGAACACCGGGGAGCTGTTTTTT; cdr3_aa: CASSPRGGLNTGELFF
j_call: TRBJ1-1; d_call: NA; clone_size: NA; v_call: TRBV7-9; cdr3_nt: TGTGCCAGCAGCTTCAATGCCGGGGTAGGAGCTTTCTTT; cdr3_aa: CASSFNAGVGAFF
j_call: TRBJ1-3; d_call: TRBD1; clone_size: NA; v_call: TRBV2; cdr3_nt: TGTGCCAGCAGTGATAGGCTTCGGGACAGGCCTGACTCTGGAAACACCATATATTTT; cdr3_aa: CASSDRLRDRPDSGNTIYF
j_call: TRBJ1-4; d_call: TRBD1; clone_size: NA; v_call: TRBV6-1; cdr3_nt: TGTGCCAGCAGTTATGGGACAGGGCAGGAAAAACTGTTTTTT; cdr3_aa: CASSYGTGQEKLFF
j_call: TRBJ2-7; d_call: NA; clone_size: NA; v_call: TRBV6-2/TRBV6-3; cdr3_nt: TGTGCCAGCACCCCCGACAGCTCCTACGAGCAGTACTTC; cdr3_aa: CASTPDSSYEQYF
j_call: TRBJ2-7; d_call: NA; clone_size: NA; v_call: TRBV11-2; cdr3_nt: TGTGCCAGCAGCTCGTTTTGGAGCTCCTACGAGCAGTACTTC; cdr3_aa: CASSSFWSSYEQYF
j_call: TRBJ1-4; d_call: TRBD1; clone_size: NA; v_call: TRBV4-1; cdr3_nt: TGCGCCAGCAGCCTGGGACAGGGGAATGAAAAACTGTTTTTT; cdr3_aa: CASSLGQGNEKLFF
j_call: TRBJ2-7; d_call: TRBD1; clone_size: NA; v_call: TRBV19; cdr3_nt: TGTGCCAGTAGTATAAACAGGGGCTACGAGCAGTACTTC; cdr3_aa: CASSINRGYEQYF
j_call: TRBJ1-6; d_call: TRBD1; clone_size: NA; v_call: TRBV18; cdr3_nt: TGTGCCAGCTCATCAAGACAGGGAAATGATTCACCCCTCCACTTT; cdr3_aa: CASSSRQGNDSPLHF
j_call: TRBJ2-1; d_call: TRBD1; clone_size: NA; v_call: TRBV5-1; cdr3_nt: TGCGCCAGCAGCCCCAAGGGGGCATCCCGTTCTGGTGAGCAGTTCTTC; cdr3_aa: CASSPKGASRSGEQFF
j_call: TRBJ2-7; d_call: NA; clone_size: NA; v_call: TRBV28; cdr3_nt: TGTGCCAGCAGTTCAGAATACGAGCAGTACTTC; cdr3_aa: CASSSEYEQYF
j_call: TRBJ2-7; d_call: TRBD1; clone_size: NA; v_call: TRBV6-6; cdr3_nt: TGTGCCACGACGGGACAGGCTAAATCCTACGAGCAGTACTTC; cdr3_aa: CATTGQAKSYEQYF
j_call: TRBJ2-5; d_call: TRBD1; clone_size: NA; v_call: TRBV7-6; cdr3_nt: TGTGCCAGCAGCTCCAGGGACAGGGAAGGAGAGACCCAGTACTTC; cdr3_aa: CASSSRDREGETQYF
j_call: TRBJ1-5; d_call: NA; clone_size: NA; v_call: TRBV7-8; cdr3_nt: TGTGCCAGCAGCTTAGTGGGGCCGACAGTAGGTAGCAATCAGCCCCAGCATTTT; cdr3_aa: CASSLVGPTVGSNQPQHF
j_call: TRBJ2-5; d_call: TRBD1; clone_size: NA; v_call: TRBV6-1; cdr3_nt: TGTGCCAGCAGTGAAGCTGGGGGACAGGGGCCCAGAAAGACCCAGTACTTC; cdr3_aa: CASSEAGGQGPRKTQYF
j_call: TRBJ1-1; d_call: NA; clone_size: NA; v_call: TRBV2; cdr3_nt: TGTGCCAGCAGTGAAGGTTGGGGGGGGTCCACTGAAGCTTTCTTT; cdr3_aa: CASSEGWGGSTEAFF
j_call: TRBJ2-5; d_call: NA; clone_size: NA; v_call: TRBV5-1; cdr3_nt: TGCGCCAGCAGCGGGGCGGGGCCAAGAGAGACCCAGTACTTC; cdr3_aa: CASSGAGPRETQYF
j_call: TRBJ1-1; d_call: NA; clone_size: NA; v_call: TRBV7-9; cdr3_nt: TGTGCCAGCAGCCCCCCCGGTAGGAGTGAAGCTTTCTTT; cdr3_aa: CASSPPGRSEAFF
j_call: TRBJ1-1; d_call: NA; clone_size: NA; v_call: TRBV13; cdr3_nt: TGTGCCAGCAGCTTCCAGGGCCTCGCCAGGAACACTGAAGCTTTCTTT; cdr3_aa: CASSFQGLARNTEAFF
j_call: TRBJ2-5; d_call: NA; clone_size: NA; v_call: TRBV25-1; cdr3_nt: TGTGCCACCTCATCTCTTGCTGGTGCAGTCCAAGAGACCCAGTACTTC; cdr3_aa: CATSSLAGAVQETQYF
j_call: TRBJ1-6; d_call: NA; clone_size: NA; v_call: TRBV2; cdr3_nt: TGTGCCAGTCGAGAATCCTATAATTCACCCCTCCACTTT; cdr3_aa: CASRESYNSPLHF
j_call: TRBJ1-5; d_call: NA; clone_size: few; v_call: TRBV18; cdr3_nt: TGTGCCAGCTCCTCGGACATGTCTGGAGGCAATCAGCCCCAGCATTTT; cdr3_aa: CASSSDMSGGNQPQHF
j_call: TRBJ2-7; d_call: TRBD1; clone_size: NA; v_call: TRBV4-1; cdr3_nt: TGCGCCAGCAGCCAAGATGATAGGGGGCTTTCCTACGAGCAGTACTTC; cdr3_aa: CASSQDDRGLSYEQYF
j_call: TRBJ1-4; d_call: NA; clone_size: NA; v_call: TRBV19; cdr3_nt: TGTGCCAGTAGCATAAGTAAGAGTGGTCACCGAATGGCTAATGAAAAACTGTTTTTT; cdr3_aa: CASSISKSGHRMANEKLFF
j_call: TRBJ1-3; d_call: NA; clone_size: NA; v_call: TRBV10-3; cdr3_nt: TGTGCCATCAGTGAGCGAGGACAGTGGGGGCCTGGAAACACCATATATTTT; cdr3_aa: CAISERGQWGPGNTIYF
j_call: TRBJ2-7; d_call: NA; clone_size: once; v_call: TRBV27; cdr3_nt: TGTGCCAGCAGTTTATCGGCCGTATCCTACGAGCAGTACTTC; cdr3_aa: CASSLSAVSYEQYF
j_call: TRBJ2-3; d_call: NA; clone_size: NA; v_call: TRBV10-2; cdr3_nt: TGCGCCAGCACGGGACTCTCTCTCACAGATACGCAGTATTTT; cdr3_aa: CASTGLSLTDTQYF
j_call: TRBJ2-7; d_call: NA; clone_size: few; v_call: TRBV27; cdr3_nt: TGTGCCAGCAGGACGACAGTAGGGAGGCACGAGCAGTACTTC; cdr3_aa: CASRTTVGRHEQYF
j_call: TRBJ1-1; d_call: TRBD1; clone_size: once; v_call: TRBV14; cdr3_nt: TGTGCCAGCAGCCCCTTGCAGGGGGCCGGGACTGAAGCTTTCTTT; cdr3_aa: CASSPLQGAGTEAFF
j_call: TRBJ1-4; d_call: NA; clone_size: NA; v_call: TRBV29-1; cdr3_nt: TGCAGCGTTGGAGACGGTTCAACTAATGAAAAACTGTTTTTT; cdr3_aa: CSVGDGSTNEKLFF
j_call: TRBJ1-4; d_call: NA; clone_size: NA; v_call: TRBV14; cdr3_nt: TGTGCCAGCAGCCGGAGGGGCTACGGGAAACTGTTTTTT; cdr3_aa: CASSRRGYGKLFF
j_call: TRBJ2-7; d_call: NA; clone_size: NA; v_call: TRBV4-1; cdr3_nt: TGCGCCAGCAGCCAAGATCACCAGGGATACTACGAGCAGTACTTC; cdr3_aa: CASSQDHQGYYEQYF
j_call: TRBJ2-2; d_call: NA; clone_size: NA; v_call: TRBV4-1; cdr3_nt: TGCGCCAGCAGCAAAGGACTATTCACCGGGGAGCTGTTTTTT; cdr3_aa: CASSKGLFTGELFF
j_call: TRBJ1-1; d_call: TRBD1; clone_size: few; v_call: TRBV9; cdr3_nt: TGTGCCAGCAGCGTAGTAGGACAGGGCAGCGCTGAAGCTTTCTTT; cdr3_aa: CASSVVGQGSAEAFF
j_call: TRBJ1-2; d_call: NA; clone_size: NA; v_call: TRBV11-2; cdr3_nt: TGTGCCAGCAGCTTAGCCGCCGGGGGACGGATTAACTATGGCTACACCTTC; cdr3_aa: CASSLAAGGRINYGYTF
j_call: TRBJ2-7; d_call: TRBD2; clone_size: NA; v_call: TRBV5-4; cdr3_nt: TGTGCCAGCAGCCAGCGGGGGGGCGGCTACGAGCAGTACTTC; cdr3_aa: CASSQRGGGYEQYF
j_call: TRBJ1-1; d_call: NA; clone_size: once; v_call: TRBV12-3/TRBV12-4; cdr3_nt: TGTGCCAGCAGTTCAAACAGTTACACTGAAGCTTTCTTT; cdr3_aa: CASSSNSYTEAFF
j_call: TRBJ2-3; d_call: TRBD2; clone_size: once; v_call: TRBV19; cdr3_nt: TGTGCCAGTATCGGGCGGTCTAGCGGCCATCCAGATACGCAGTATTTT; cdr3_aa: CASIGRSSGHPDTQYF
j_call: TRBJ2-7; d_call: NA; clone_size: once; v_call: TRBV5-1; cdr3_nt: TGCGCCAGCGGAGGAACAGGGAAAGGACCGGGGTACGAGCAGTACTTC; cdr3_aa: CASGGTGKGPGYEQYF
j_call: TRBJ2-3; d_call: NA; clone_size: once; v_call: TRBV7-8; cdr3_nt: TGTGCCAGCAGCCGGGGGGGACAGAACACAGATACGCAGTATTTT; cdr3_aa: CASSRGGQNTDTQYF
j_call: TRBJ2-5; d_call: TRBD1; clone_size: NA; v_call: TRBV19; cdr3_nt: TGTGCCAGCGCCGTTTCACAGGGGAGTCAAGAGACCCAGTACTTC; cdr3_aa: CASAVSQGSQETQYF
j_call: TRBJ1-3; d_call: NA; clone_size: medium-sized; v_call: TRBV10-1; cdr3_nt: TGCGCCAGCAGTGAGTCGAGTGGGGCCTCTGGAAACACCATATATTTT; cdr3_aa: CASSESSGASGNTIYF
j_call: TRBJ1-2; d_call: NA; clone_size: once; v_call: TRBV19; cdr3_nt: TGTGCCAGTAGTCCGGGACTGAGAGCTAACTATGGCTACACCTTC; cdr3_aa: CASSPGLRANYGYTF
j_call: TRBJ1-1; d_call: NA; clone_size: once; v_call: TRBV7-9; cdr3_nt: TGTGCCAGCAGCTTAGGCGTCCCGGGGGTGAACACTGAAGCTTTCTTT; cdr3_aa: CASSLGVPGVNTEAFF
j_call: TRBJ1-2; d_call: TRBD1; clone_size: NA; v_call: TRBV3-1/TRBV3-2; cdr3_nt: TGTGCCAGCAGCCAATGGACAGGGCCTAGAACTAACTATGGCTACACCTTC; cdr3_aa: CASSQWTGPRTNYGYTF